This TCR beta chain was retrieved from a study of T cell repertoires in cytomegalovirus infection. On the study more broadly: Indications came from public TCR beta signatures; they pointed to CMV infection and to a matching HLA type.

One entry per CDR3 protein, called by TCRdb with MiXCR from the reads. The table records 500,000 or so distinct CDR3 sequences, 15% to 20% of them present only once. Study-wide points: HLA-C-restricted CMV-specific TCR beta clonotypes prevailed in the ex vivo response. Frequencies of public TCR beta families were cumulated, and this identified carriers of CMV plus the relevant HLA.

This clonotype was seen more than once but under ten times. Its antigen is undetermined. The V gene lost 3 bases and the J gene lost 2 bases, with 8 bases spanning the gap. In germline, CDR1 is DFQATT, CDR2 SNEGSKA (reference sequence). CDR3 length: 12 amino acids. Sequenced sample: CD8+ T cells from PBMCs. The sequence came from a human donor in good health (CMV status not recorded). Some clones in this sample may be carry-over from other donors' samples. The rearrangement links TRBV20-1 to TRBJ2-7; TRBD1 might be the D (5 bases). This CDR3 is CSARGRAYEQYF. The CDR3 DNA sequence: TGCAGTGCTAGGGGCAGGGCCTACGAGCAGTACTTC.